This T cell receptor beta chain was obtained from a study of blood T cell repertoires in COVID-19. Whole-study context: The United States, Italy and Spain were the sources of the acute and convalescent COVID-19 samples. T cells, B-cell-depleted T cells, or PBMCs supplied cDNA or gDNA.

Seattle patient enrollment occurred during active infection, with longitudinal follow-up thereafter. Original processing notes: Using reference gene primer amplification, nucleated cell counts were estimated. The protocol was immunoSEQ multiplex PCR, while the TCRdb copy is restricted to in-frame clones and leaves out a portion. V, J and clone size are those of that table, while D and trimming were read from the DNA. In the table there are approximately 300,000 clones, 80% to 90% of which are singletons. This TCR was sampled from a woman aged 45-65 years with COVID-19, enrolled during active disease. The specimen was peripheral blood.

CDR3 sequence: CASSSSGTNPREQYF. The CDR3 DNA sequence: TGTGCCAGCAGCTCGTCCGGGACAAATCCCCGGGAGCAGTACTTC. The chain links TRBV7-9 to TRBJ2-7; tentatively, D is TRBD1 (6 bases). The CDR3 sequence is 15 residues long. The germline V gene has CDR1 SEHNR and CDR2 FQNEAQ (reference sequence). Trimming pared 4 bases from V and 7 bases from J, leaving 20 bases between.